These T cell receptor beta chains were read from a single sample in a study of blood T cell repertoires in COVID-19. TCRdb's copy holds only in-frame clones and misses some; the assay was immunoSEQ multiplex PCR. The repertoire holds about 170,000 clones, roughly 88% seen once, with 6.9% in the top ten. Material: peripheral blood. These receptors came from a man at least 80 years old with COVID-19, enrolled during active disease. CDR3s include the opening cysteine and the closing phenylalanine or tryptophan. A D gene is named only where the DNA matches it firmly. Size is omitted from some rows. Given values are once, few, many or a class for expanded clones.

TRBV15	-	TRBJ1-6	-	TGTGCCACCAGCAGAGATCTCGAGGGCCGGTCACCCCTCCACTTT	CATSRDLEGRSPLHF
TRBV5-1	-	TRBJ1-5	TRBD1	TGCGCCAGCAGCTACGGGACAGCAAATCAGCCCCAGCATTTT	CASSYGTANQPQHF
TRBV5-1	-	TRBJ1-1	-	TGCGCCAGCAGCTCGGCCGGGCAGGGCTGGAACACTGAAGCTTTCTTT	CASSSAGQGWNTEAFF
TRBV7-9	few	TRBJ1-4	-	TGTGCCAGCAGCTTAGTAACAGGGATGCATGAAAAACTGTTTTTT	CASSLVTGMHEKLFF
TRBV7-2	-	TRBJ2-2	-	TGTGCCAGCAGCTTGTGGGCCGCGATGGGCGGGGAGCTGTTTTTT	CASSLWAAMGGELFF
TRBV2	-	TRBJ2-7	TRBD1	TGTGCCAGCAGCTTGGACAGGTACGAGCAGTACTTC	CASSLDRYEQYF
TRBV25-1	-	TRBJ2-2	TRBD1	TGTGCCAGCAGTGAATTGGTGGACAGGGGAGCCGGGGAGCTGTTTTTT	CASSELVDRGAGELFF
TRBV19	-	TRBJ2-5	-	TGTGCCAGTAGTATGAGCAGGGGCGCCAAGACCCAGTACTTC	CASSMSRGAKTQYF
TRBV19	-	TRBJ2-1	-	TGTGCCAGTAGTCCGCGATACAGGGTTAAAGCGAGAAATGAGCAGTTCTTC	CASSPRYRVKARNEQFF
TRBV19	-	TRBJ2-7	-	TGTGCCAGTAGTCCACAGAGCTCCTACGAGCAGTACTTC	CASSPQSSYEQYF
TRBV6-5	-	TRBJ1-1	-	TGTGCCAGCAGTTACTCCAGCGCCGGGATGAACACTGAAGCTTTCTTT	CASSYSSAGMNTEAFF
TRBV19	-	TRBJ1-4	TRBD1	TGTGCCAGTAGTATATACAGGGGAGGAGAAAAACTGTTTTTT	CASSIYRGGEKLFF
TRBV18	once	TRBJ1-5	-	TGTGCCAGCTCACCGCCCAGAGGGCTCAATCAGCCCCAGCATTTT	CASSPPRGLNQPQHF
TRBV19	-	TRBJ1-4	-	TGTGCCAGTAGTACAGGTTTCGCTAATGAAAAACTGTTTTTT	CASSTGFANEKLFF
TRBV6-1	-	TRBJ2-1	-	TGTGCCAGCAGTGAGCGGTACTTCTCCAATGAGCAGTTCTTC	CASSERYFSNEQFF
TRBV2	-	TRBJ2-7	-	TGTGCCAGCTCCCCCTCACGAGACGAGCAGTACTTC	CASSPSRDEQYF
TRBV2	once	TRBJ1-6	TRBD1	TGTGCCAGCAGTACAAACAGGGGGGATAATTCACCCCTCCACTTT	CASSTNRGDNSPLHF
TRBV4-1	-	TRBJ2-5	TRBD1	TGCGCCAGCAGCCGAGGGGGCACAGAGACCCAGTACTTC	CASSRGGTETQYF
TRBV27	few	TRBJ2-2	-	TGTGCCAGCAGTGGGGGGTGGGGCACCGGGGAGCTGTTTTTT	CASSGGWGTGELFF
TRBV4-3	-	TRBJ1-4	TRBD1	TGCGCCAGCAGCCTCAGAGGACAGGGGAATGAAAAACTGTTTTTT	CASSLRGQGNEKLFF
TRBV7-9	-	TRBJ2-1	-	TGTGCCAGCAGCCCCTACTGGGAGCAGTTCTTC	CASSPYWEQFF
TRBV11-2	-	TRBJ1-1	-	TGTGCCAGCAGCCCTGGGACGGTCGGGGGGGAAGCTTTCTTT	CASSPGTVGGEAFF
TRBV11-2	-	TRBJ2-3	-	TGTGCCAGCAGCAATCAGGGCCTCCTCCGCACAGATACGCAGTATTTT	CASSNQGLLRTDTQYF
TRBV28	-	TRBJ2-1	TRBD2	TGTGCCAGCAGTTCGAGCGGACTAGCCTCGAATGAGCAGTTCTTC	CASSSSGLASNEQFF
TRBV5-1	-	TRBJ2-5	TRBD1	TGCGCCAGCAGCGGAGACAGGGAAGAGACCCAGTACTTC	CASSGDREETQYF
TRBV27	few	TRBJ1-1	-	TGTGCCAGCAGTTTACTCCCTTCGGACACTGAAGCTTTCTTT	CASSLLPSDTEAFF
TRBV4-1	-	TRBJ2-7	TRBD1	TGCGCCAGCAGCCCGAGACAGGGCCAAACCTACGAGCAGTACTTC	CASSPRQGQTYEQYF
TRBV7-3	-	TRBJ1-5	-	TGTGCCAGCAGCCCAGGGGAGAGGGGTGGCAATCAGCCCCAGCATTTT	CASSPGERGGNQPQHF
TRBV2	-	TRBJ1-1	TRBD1	TGTGCCAGCAGGGCCGGACAGGGCTTGGCCACTGAAGCTTTCTTT	CASRAGQGLATEAFF
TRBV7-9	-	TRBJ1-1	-	TGTGCCAGCAGTAGGGGGTTGGGGAACACTGAAGCTTTCTTT	CASSRGLGNTEAFF
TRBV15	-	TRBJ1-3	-	TGTGCCACCAGAGCCCTAGATGGGGCTGTGTATTTT	CATRALDGAVYF
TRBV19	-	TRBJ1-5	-	TGTGCCACCCGTCGGGGCAATCAGCCCCAGCATTTT	CATRRGNQPQHF
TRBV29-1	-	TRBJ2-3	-	TGCAGCTATAACAATCGACAGTTTTCAGATACGCAGTATTTT	CSYNNRQFSDTQYF
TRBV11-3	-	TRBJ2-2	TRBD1	TGTGCCAGCACCATCCAGGGGGCGCGTCTGTCCGGGGAGCTGTTTTTT	CASTIQGARLSGELFF
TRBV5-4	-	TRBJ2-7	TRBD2	TGTGCCAGCAGCTTGTTGAGCGGGGACTCCTACGAGCAGTACTTC	CASSLLSGDSYEQYF
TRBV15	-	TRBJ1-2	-	TGTGCCACCAGCAGCCTCGACAGAGAATACTATGGCTACACCTTC	CATSSLDREYYGYTF
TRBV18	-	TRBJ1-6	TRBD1	TGTGCCAGCTCAGGTGGACAGGGGGCACGATCACCCCTCCACTTT	CASSGGQGARSPLHF
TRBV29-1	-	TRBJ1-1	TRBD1	TGCAGCGTCATGCCCGCCGGGACAGTCAAGGCTGAAGCTTTCTTT	CSVMPAGTVKAEAFF
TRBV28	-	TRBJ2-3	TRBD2	TGTGCCAGCAGTTGGGCTAGCGGGGGCCCAATCACAGATACGCAGTATTTT	CASSWASGGPITDTQYF
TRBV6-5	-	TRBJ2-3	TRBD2	TGTGCCAGCAGGCCCCTAGCGGTGAGCACAGATACGCAGTATTTT	CASRPLAVSTDTQYF
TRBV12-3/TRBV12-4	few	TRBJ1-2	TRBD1	TGTGCCAGCAGTGCCCGGGACAGGGATTCCTTC	CASSARDRDSF
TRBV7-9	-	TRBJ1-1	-	TGTGCCAGCAGCTTAAGTGGGGCCCCGAGCACTGAAGCTTTCTTT	CASSLSGAPSTEAFF
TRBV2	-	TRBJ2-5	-	TGTGCCAGCAGGGGACTCGTACAAGAGACCCAGTACTTC	CASRGLVQETQYF
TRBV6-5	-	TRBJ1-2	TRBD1	TGTGCCAGCAGTCCCGGGACAGAAGGAGGCTACACCTTC	CASSPGTEGGYTF
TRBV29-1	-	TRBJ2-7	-	TGCAGCGTTGATCGCACCCAGGGGGAGCAGTACTTC	CSVDRTQGEQYF
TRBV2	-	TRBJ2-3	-	TGTGCCAGCAGTGAACGGAGGTCAGATACGCAGTATTTT	CASSERRSDTQYF
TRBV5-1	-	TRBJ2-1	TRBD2	TGCGCCAGCAGCTTGGTTGTTAGCGGGGGGACTAATGAGCAGTTCTTC	CASSLVVSGGTNEQFF
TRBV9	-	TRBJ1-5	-	TGTGCCAGCAGCCCAGACAGTTATAGCAATCAGCCCCAGCATTTT	CASSPDSYSNQPQHF
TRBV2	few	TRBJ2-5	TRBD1	TGTGCCAGCAGTCAGGGACAGAGGGAGACCCAGTACTTC	CASSQGQRETQYF
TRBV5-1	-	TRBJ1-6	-	TGCGCCAGCAGCGGGAACCGGGAACTTAATTCACCCCTCCACTTT	CASSGNRELNSPLHF
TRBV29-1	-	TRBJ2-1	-	TGCAGCGTTGAGGGAGGGGGAATCGGGCCGCAGGAGCAGTTCTTC	CSVEGGGIGPQEQFF
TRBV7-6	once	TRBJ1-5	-	TGTGCCAGCAGCCCCGGCGGGGCGGGCAATCAGCCCCAGCATTTT	CASSPGGAGNQPQHF
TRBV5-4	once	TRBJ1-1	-	TGTGCCAGCAGCGGGGGGAGAGAGGACGGATGGGAAGCTTTCTTT	CASSGGREDGWEAFF
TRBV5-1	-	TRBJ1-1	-	TGCGCCAGCAGCCAATACATGAACACTGAAGCTTTCTTT	CASSQYMNTEAFF
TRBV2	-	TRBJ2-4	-	TGTGCCAGCAGTGGAGGGAGTGAGTGGGGAAGCATTCAGTACTTC	CASSGGSEWGSIQYF
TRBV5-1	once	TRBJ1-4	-	TGCGCCAGCAGTGCAGGGCCTGAGGAAAAACTGTTTTTT	CASSAGPEEKLFF
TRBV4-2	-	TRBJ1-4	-	TGTGCCAGCAGCCTACTTGGGGGGTCAACTAATGAAAAACTGTTTTTT	CASSLLGGSTNEKLFF
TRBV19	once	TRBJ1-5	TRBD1	TGTGCCGCCGACAGGGGCCGGGGCAATCAGCCCCAGCATTTT	CAADRGRGNQPQHF
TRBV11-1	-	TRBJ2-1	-	TGTGCCAGCAGCTTAGAAGTCCGGGGTAAGCAGTTCTTC	CASSLEVRGKQFF